Below are 25 T cell receptor beta chains sequenced from a single sample in a study of blood T cell repertoires in COVID-19. The method was immunoSEQ multiplex PCR; TCRdb's version includes in-frame clones alone and lacks a portion of them. The sample carries under 200,000 clones, about 86% recorded once. Sequenced: peripheral blood. These receptors were collected from a human donor with acute or convalescent COVID-19. The donor label of this sample is uncertain.

The chain combines TRBV28 with TRBJ2-1, with TRBD2 matching 13 bases. Germline V CDR1 and CDR2: MDHEN, SYDVKM. The CDR3 length is 16 residues. V lost 8 bases to trimming and J lost 6 bases; unmatched junction nucleotides: 10. CDR3 residues: CASALGGTSGANEQFF. CDR3 nucleotides: TGTGCCAGCGCGCTCGGGGGGACTAGCGGGGCCAATGAGCAGTTCTTC.

This clone was detected once. The genes are TRBV6-6 and TRBJ2-7; weak D call: TRBD2 (5 bases). Trimming shortened V by 6 bases and J by 4 bases, and 10 bases separated the two germline ends. This CDR3 contains 12 residues. CDR1 is MNHNY and CDR2 is SVGAGI in the germline V gene (reference sequence). CDR3 amino acids: CASRTDSYEQYF. The CDR3 DNA sequence: TGTGCCAGCAGGACGGACTCTTACGAGCAGTACTTC.

The rearrangement links TRBV5-4 to TRBJ1-1; D might be TRBD1 (5 bases). The CDR3 consists of 13 residues. Deletions cut 5 bases from V and 2 bases from J, with 10 bases between. Per the germline V gene, CDR1 is SGHNT and CDR2 is YYREEE (reference sequence). The CDR3 bases are TGTGCCAGCAGTTTCCAGGGAAACACTGAAGCTTTCTTT. Encoded protein: CASSFQGNTEAFF. Together with reference TRBV5-4 and TRBJ1-1, the CDR3 gives the full variable domain: ETGVTQSPTHLIKTRGQQVTLRCSSQSGHNTVSWYQQALGQGPQFIFQYYREEENGRGNFPPRFSGLQFPNYSSELNVNALELDDSALYLCASSFQGNTEAFFGQGTRLTVV.

This chain links TRBV19 with TRBJ1-3, with 8 bases aligning to TRBD1. Germline assignment: CDR1 LNHDA and CDR2 SQIVND (reference sequence). The CDR3 loop spans 17 amino acids. V lost 7 bases and J lost 0; bases outside the gene matches: 11. In nucleotides, the CDR3 is TGTGCCAGTAAGGAGACCGGGACAGGTTACTCTGGAAACACCATATATTTT. As protein: CASKETGTGYSGNTIYF. Variable domain in full (rest from reference TRBV19 and TRBJ1-3): DGGITQSPKYLFRKEGQNVTLSCEQNLNHDAMYWYRQDPGQGLRLIYYSQIVNDFQKGDIAEGYSVSREKKESFPLTVTSAQKNPTAFYLCASKETGTGYSGNTIYFGEGSWLTVV.

V is TRBV15 and J is TRBJ1-2; 7 positions agree with TRBD1. CDR1 and CDR2 from the germline V gene are LNHNV and YYDKDF (reference sequence). V shed 1 base, J shed 0 bases, and the junction held 8 bases outside the gene matches. CDR3 length: 17 residues. CDR3 DNA sequence: TGTGCCACCAGCAGAGCAAGGGGGCGTGAGGCTAACTATGGCTACACCTTC. This translates into CATSRARGREANYGYTF. The full variable domain, rest sourced from reference TRBV15 and TRBJ1-2, is DAMVIQNPRYQVTQFGKPVTLSCSQTLNHNVMYWYQQKSSQAPKLLFHYYDKDFNNEADTPDNFQSRRPNTSFCFLDIRSPGLGDTAMYLCATSRARGREANYGYTFGSGTRLTVV.

This rearrangement joins TRBV12-5 to TRBJ2-7, with D tentatively TRBD2 (5 bases). The CDR3 covers 12 residues. The germline V gene has CDR1 LGHNT and CDR2 FRNRAP. V shed 5 bases and J shed 4 bases, with 9 bases lying between them. The chain's CDR3 is CASGEGGYEQYF. In DNA form, the CDR3 reads TGTGCTAGTGGTGAGGGCGGTTACGAGCAGTACTTC.

The chain combines TRBV5-4 with TRBJ2-3; TRBD2 matches 7 bases. This CDR3 region has 16 residues. V dropped 4 bases and J dropped 0; count of bases not matched to a gene: 8. Germline CDR1 reads SGHNT; CDR2 reads YYREEE (reference sequence). CDR3 DNA sequence: TGTGCCAGCAGCGGCCTGGAGCGGGGTAGCACAGATACGCAGTATTTT. Residues: CASSGLERGSTDTQYF.

V and J are TRBV5-8 and TRBJ2-1; D is perhaps TRBD1 (5 bases). Germline V gives CDR1 SGHTS, CDR2 YDEGEE. CDR3 size: 15 residues. V dropped 4 bases and J dropped 3 bases, with 14 bases sitting between them. CDR3 bases: TGTGCCAGCAGCCCGTCCGGCGGACACTACAATGAGCAGTTCTTC. The encoded protein is CASSPSGGHYNEQFF.

The genes are TRBV20-1 and TRBJ1-1, with no clear D. CDR1 DFQATT and CDR2 SNEGSKA come from the germline V gene (reference sequence). This CDR3 spans 11 amino acids. V lost 3 bases and J 4 bases, leaving 6 bases between the germline ends. CDR3 sequence: CSASRATEAFF. CDR3 nucleotides: TGCAGTGCTAGCCGAGCCACTGAAGCTTTCTTT.

The V gene is TRBV11-2, the J gene TRBJ2-4, with D maybe TRBD2 (6 bases). CDR3 length: 12 amino acids. V gave up 5 bases and J gave up 11 bases, with 13 bases separating them. Per germline, CDR1 SGHAT and CDR2 FQNNGV. CDR3 loop: CASSQGLAVQYF. CDR3 bases: TGTGCCAGCAGCCAGGGACTGGCGGTTCAGTACTTC.

This clone was recorded only once. The J gene is TRBJ1-1, the V gene TRBV19, with 7 bases identical to TRBD1. From germline, CDR1 is LNHDA and CDR2 SQIVND (reference sequence). The CDR3 totals 19 residues. J was trimmed by 1 base and V by 3 bases; bases with no gene match: 17. CDR3 region: CASSMGRARGSFANTEAFF. CDR3 sequence (DNA): TGTGCCAGTAGTATGGGTCGGGCCAGGGGGTCGTTCGCGAACACTGAAGCTTTCTTT.

The chain is built from TRBV12-3 or TRBV12-4 and TRBJ1-2; 7 bases are a match to TRBD1. The CDR3 runs 13 residues. The ends lost 6 bases at V and 7 bases at J; junction bases unmatched: 8. CDR3 DNA sequence: TGTGCCAGCAGCTCGGACAGGTTGGGTGGCTACACCTTC. Translating gives CASSSDRLGGYTF.

This chain links TRBV5-4 with TRBJ2-5; 7 bases are shared with TRBD1. From germline, CDR1 is SGHNT and CDR2 YYREEE (reference sequence). Trimming cost V 3 bases and J 4 bases; bases outside gene matches: 9. CDR3 length equals 15 residues. The chain's CDR3 is CASSYRGRGAETQYF. CDR3 in DNA: TGTGCCAGCAGCTATAGGGGGCGTGGGGCAGAGACCCAGTACTTC.

The chain is built from TRBV11-3 and TRBJ2-4, with 9 bases fitting TRBD1. The length of the CDR3 is 15 residues. Germline loops: CDR1 SGHNT, CDR2 YENEEA. The V and J ends lost 5 bases and 1 base, in that order; junction bases with no gene match: 3. The chain's CDR3 is CASSAGQGAKNIQYF. CDR3 coding DNA: TGTGCCAGCAGCGCGGGACAGGGCGCCAAAAACATTCAGTACTTC.

This sequence joins TRBV12-3 or TRBV12-4 and TRBJ1-1, with 7 positions matching TRBD1. The ends lost 5 bases at V and 4 bases at J; junction bases unmatched: 4. The CDR3 loop spans 13 amino acids. The CDR3 nucleotides are TGTGCCAGCAGTCGGGACAGTTTCACTGAAGCTTTCTTT. Translation gives CASSRDSFTEAFF.

V is TRBV25-1 and J is TRBJ1-1; D is uncertain. The CDR3 sequence is 14 residues long. Germline CDR1 and CDR2: MGHDK and SYGVNS. Trimming left V 3 bases short and J 4 bases short, with 12 bases between. CDR3 sequence (DNA): TGTGCCAGCAGTGACTGGGGAGGTCGCACTGAAGCTTTCTTT. Translated: CASSDWGGRTEAFF.

The chain links TRBV7-9 to TRBJ1-5; the match to TRBD1 covers 7 bases. With V trimmed by 5 bases and J by 9 bases, 10 bases remained unmatched. From germline, CDR1 is SEHNR and CDR2 FQNEAQ (reference sequence). This CDR3 has 14 residues. The chain's CDR3 is CASSTGQANGPQHF. The CDR3 region has the DNA TGTGCCAGCAGCACAGGACAGGCGAACGGGCCCCAGCATTTT.

The chain employs TRBV15 and TRBJ1-1, with 7 bases identical to TRBD1. The J segment lost 1 base and the V segment lost 3 bases, leaving 5 bases of the junction unmatched. Germline V gene lookup returns CDR1 LNHNV and CDR2 YYDKDF (reference sequence). This CDR3 region has 15 residues. CDR3 DNA sequence: TGTGCCACCAGCAGCCTGGACAGGACGAACACTGAAGCTTTCTTT. It codes for CATSSLDRTNTEAFF. The full variable domain, completed using reference TRBV15 and TRBJ1-1, is DAMVIQNPRYQVTQFGKPVTLSCSQTLNHNVMYWYQQKSSQAPKLLFHYYDKDFNNEADTPDNFQSRRPNTSFCFLDIRSPGLGDTAMYLCATSSLDRTNTEAFFGQGTRLTVV.

The chain is built from TRBV5-1 and TRBJ2-3; 13 positions match TRBD2. This CDR3 has 16 amino acids. Losses at the gene ends were 3 bases for V and 6 bases for J; bases not matched to a gene: 7. Germline V CDR1 and CDR2: SGHRS, YFSETQ. This CDR3 reads CASSSTSGGAEDTQYF. As DNA, the CDR3 is TGCGCCAGCAGCTCCACTAGCGGGGGGGCCGAGGATACGCAGTATTTT.

The V call is TRBV30, the J call TRBJ2-1; 12 bases map to TRBD2. CDR1 GTSNPN and CDR2 SVGIG come from the germline V gene (reference sequence). The ends lost 4 bases at V and 5 bases at J; junction bases unmatched: 6. The CDR3 runs to 15 residues. The CDR3 region is CAWTSGGDPNNEQFF. DNA for the CDR3: TGTGCCTGGACTAGCGGGGGGGACCCAAACAATGAGCAGTTCTTC.

This rearrangement joins TRBV5-1 to TRBJ2-3; D gene ambiguous. V was clipped by 1 base and J by 0 bases, with 9 bases between them. The CDR3 length is 15 residues. The germline V gene has CDR1 SGHRS and CDR2 YFSETQ. CDR3 sequence (DNA): TGCGCCAGCAGCTTGTTAGACATTAGCACAGATACGCAGTATTTT. Translated: CASSLLDISTDTQYF.

The rearrangement uses TRBV3-1 (or the pseudogene TRBV3-2) and TRBJ1-1; the D gene is possibly TRBD1 (5 bases). Trimming shortened V by 4 bases and J by 3 bases, and 21 bases separated the two germline ends. CDR1 is LGHDT, CDR2 YNNKEL, per germline (reference sequence). The length of the CDR3 is 17 residues. The chain's CDR3 is CASSPQWYRTTYTEAFF. The CDR3 region has the DNA TGTGCCAGCAGCCCCCAGTGGTACAGGACTACATACACTGAAGCTTTCTTT.

This rearrangement joins TRBV11-2 to TRBJ2-3; D remains ambiguous. The CDR3 covers 13 residues. Trimming pared 2 bases from V and 3 bases from J, leaving 6 bases between. The V gene's germline CDR1 is SGHAT and CDR2 FQNNGV. CDR3 protein: CASSLIRTDTQYF. The DNA for the CDR3 is TGTGCCAGCAGCTTAATACGGACAGATACGCAGTATTTT.

The rearrangement uses TRBV6-4 and TRBJ2-2, with 8 bases fitting TRBD2. CDR1 and CDR2 (germline): MRHNA, SNTAGT. V shed 7 bases, J shed 1 base, and the junction held 11 bases outside the gene matches. The CDR3 is 17 residues long. In DNA form, the CDR3 reads TGTGCCAGCACCCCCTTCGGCCTAGCGGGGAACACCGGGGAGCTGTTTTTT. As protein: CASTPFGLAGNTGELFF.

The gene calls are TRBV30 and TRBJ1-1; possible D gene TRBD1, 6 bases. This CDR3 has 13 residues. Germline CDR1 reads GTSNPN; CDR2 reads SVGIG (reference sequence). V lost 2 bases and J lost 6, with 13 bases in between. The CDR3 sequence is CAWSPTGSAEAFF. The CDR3 DNA is TGTGCCTGGAGTCCCACAGGGTCTGCTGAAGCTTTCTTT.